The 9 T cell receptor beta chains below all came from one sample that was sequenced in a study of cytomegalovirus exposure and HLA in healthy donors. The PCR was carried out with 60 Vbeta primers and 13 Jbeta primers. Clones were sequenced by immunoSEQ multiplex PCR, and TCRdb holds only the in-frame ones, with some missing. The sample has some 200,000 clones, approximately 82% seen once. The material sequenced was PBMCs. The receptors stem from a woman between 40 and 55 years old in good health and CMV-seronegative.

As concerns this clone: A junction boundary mismatches the germline segment, possibly from a read error. The genes are TRBV7-9 and TRBJ1-5; D call uncertain. Germline V gene lookup returns CDR1 SEHNR and CDR2 FQNEAQ (reference sequence). The length of the CDR3 is 13 residues. CDR3: CSSSLGLNQPQHF. The CDR3 nucleotides read TGTTCCAGCAGCTTAGGTCTTAATCAGCCCCAGCATTTT.

This clone has a single count. The chain has TRBV7-9 and TRBJ1-4, with D possibly being TRBD1 (6 bases). The CDR3 extends over 14 amino acids. The germline V and J ends were trimmed by 2 bases and 8 bases, with 12 bases remaining between them. Germline values: CDR1 SEHNR, CDR2 FQNEAQ (reference sequence). The CDR3 protein is CASSLMGAGEKLFF. CDR3 bases: TGTGCCAGCAGCTTAATGGGGGCTGGAGAAAAACTGTTTTTT.

Turning to this clone: Other DNA variants within this sample encode the same CDR3. This chain uses TRBV9 with TRBJ2-2; 9 positions agree with TRBD2. Germline V gives CDR1 SGDLS, CDR2 YYNGEE. CDR3 length: 16 residues. The V gene end was trimmed by 0 bases and the J gene end by 3 bases; junction bases not matched to a gene: 3. The DNA of the CDR3 is TGTGCCAGCAGCGTAGGAGCGGGGGGACACACCGGGGAGCTGTTTTTT. It translates to CASSVGAGGHTGELFF.

The chain carries TRBV6-5 and TRBJ1-1; D uncertain. CDR1 and CDR2 (germline): MNHEY, SVGAGI. V was trimmed by 6 bases and J by 4 bases, leaving 12 bases between them. CDR3 length: 13 residues. CDR3 in amino acids: CASRPASSTEAFF. The CDR3 DNA reads as TGTGCCAGCAGGCCCGCGTCCTCCACTGAAGCTTTCTTT.

The table lists this clone with a few counts. V usage is TRBV5-6 and J usage is TRBJ1-6; 8 bases match TRBD1. Germline values: CDR1 SGHDT, CDR2 YYEEEE. The ends lost 2 bases at V and 7 bases at J; junction bases unmatched: 8. CDR3 length equals 16 residues. CDR3 nucleotides: TGTGCCAGCAGCTTAAGGACAGGGAGTAACAATTCACCCCTCCACTTT. Translating it yields CASSLRTGSNNSPLHF.

This clone was counted a single time. The V and J genes are TRBV5-1 and TRBJ1-4; a weak D match, TRBD1 (6 bases). From germline, CDR1 is SGHRS and CDR2 YFSETQ. V gave up 0 bases and J gave up 5 bases, with 11 bases separating them. The CDR3 has 15 residues. CDR3 sequence (DNA): TGCGCCAGCAGCTTGGTTGGGACACGCAATGAAAAACTGTTTTTT. Translation gives CASSLVGTRNEKLFF.

A remark on this clone: Germline and junction disagree at one end, which may indicate a read error. CDR3 region: CSSSPQEYTEAFF. DNA of the CDR3: TGTTCCAGCAGCCCACAGGAATACACTGAAGCTTTCTTT. The chain recombines TRBV7-9 with TRBJ1-1; a possible D gene is TRBD1 (5 bases). Germline CDR1 and CDR2: SEHNR and FQNEAQ (reference sequence). This CDR3 is 13 amino acids long.

The chain joins TRBV11-2 to TRBJ2-7, with TRBD1 matching over 8 bases. V dropped 5 bases and J dropped 2; count of bases not matched to a gene: 5. The CDR3 is made up of 14 amino acids. Germline-derived CDR1 and CDR2 are SGHAT and FQNNGV. The CDR3: CASSHGQGPYEQYF. Here the CDR3 DNA reads TGTGCCAGCAGCCATGGACAGGGCCCCTACGAGCAGTACTTC.

The rearrangement uses TRBV9 and TRBJ2-1; D perhaps matches TRBD2 (5 bases). Germline V gene data show CDR1 as SGDLS and CDR2 as YYNGEE. The CDR3 totals 15 residues. Trimming removed 2 bases from V and 10 bases from J, with 19 bases in between. CDR3 residues: CASSVAGEGLREQFF. As DNA, the CDR3 is TGTGCCAGCAGCGTTGCTGGAGAGGGCCTCAGGGAGCAGTTCTTC.